Shown below are 5 T cell receptor beta chains from a single sample sequenced in a study of T cell repertoires in cytomegalovirus infection. TCRdb reprocessed the reads via MiXCR and lists one record per CDR3 protein. The repertoire has over 100,000 distinct CDR3 sequences, approximately 17% of them found once; the top ten carry about 8.8%. The sequencing sample was made of PBMCs. These receptors all stem from a human donor in good health (CMV status not recorded). Some clones in this sample may be carry-over from other donors' samples.

The table lists this clonotype with a count of one. The V and J genes are TRBV6-6 and TRBJ2-2; the D is unclear. This CDR3 has 12 amino acids. Germline V gene sequence: CDR1 MNHNY, CDR2 SVGAGI (reference sequence). Trimming left V 0 bases short and J 8 bases short, with 4 bases between. The CDR3 DNA sequence: TGTGCCAGCAGTTACTCTGAGGGGGAGCTGTTTTTT. Translating it yields CASSYSEGELFF.

Written as DNA, the CDR3 is TGTGCCACAACAGGGGCCAACAATGAGCAGTTCTTC. This sequence encodes CATTGANNEQFF. The chain couples TRBV6-2 or TRBV6-3 to TRBJ2-1; 7 bases line up with TRBD1. The CDR3 has 12 amino acids. Unmatched junction bases numbered 5, after V lost 10 bases and J lost 5 bases. CDR1 is MNHEY and CDR2 is SVGEGT in the germline V gene.

The V gene is TRBV5-1, the J gene TRBJ1-1; D unclear. Germline loops: CDR1 SGHRS, CDR2 YFSETQ. CDR3 length: 13 residues. Trimming left V 5 bases short and J 0 bases short, with 8 bases between. The CDR3 region is CASRKDVNTEAFF. Here the CDR3 DNA reads TGCGCCAGCAGAAAGGACGTGAACACTGAAGCTTTCTTT. The variable domain in full, completed from reference TRBV5-1 and TRBJ1-1, reads KAGVTQTPRYLIKTRGQQVTLSCSPISGHRSVSWYQQTPGQGLQFLFEYFSETQRNKGNFPGRFSGRQFSNSRSEMNVSTLELGDSALYLCASRKDVNTEAFFGQGTRLTVV.

This clonotype was observed a handful of times. The chain recombines TRBV29-1 with TRBJ2-7; D ambiguous. The germline gives CDR1 SQVTM, CDR2 ANQGSEA. V gave up 0 bases and J gave up 5 bases, with 5 bases separating them. The CDR3 runs 11 residues. CDR3 loop: CSVEDFDEQYF. CDR3 DNA sequence: TGCAGCGTTGAAGATTTTGACGAGCAGTACTTC.

This clonotype was observed many times. V gene TRBV7-2 combines with J gene TRBJ2-3, with TRBD1 matching over 12 bases. Germline V gene sequence: CDR1 SGHTA, CDR2 FQGNSA. The CDR3 is 15 residues long. V lost 5 bases, J lost 5 bases, and 5 bases stayed unmatched. CDR3 bases: TGTGCCAGCAGCCCGCGGGACAGGGGGCGAGATACGCAGTATTTT. Its translation is CASSPRDRGRDTQYF.